The 4 T cell receptor beta chains in this list originate from one sample, sequenced in a study of blood T cell repertoires in COVID-19. Sequencing used immunoSEQ multiplex PCR; TCRdb keeps in-frame clones, though not all of them. The data hold 300,000 to 350,000 clones, with around 87% observed a single time. The sequenced sample was peripheral blood. These receptors were obtained from a woman in her fifties or sixties with COVID-19, enrolled during active disease.

The V and J genes are TRBV30 and TRBJ1-1; 9 nucleotides line up with TRBD1. The V gene end was trimmed by 5 bases and the J gene end by 5 bases; junction bases not matched to a gene: 6. The CDR3 is 13 residues long. CDR1 and CDR2 (germline): GTSNPN, SVGIG (reference sequence). The CDR3 DNA sequence: TGTGCCTGGTCACAGGGGGCGGGAACTGAAGCTTTCTTT. Translating it yields CAWSQGAGTEAFF.

J is TRBJ1-3 and V is TRBV6-1; tentatively, D is TRBD1 (5 bases). Germline-derived CDR1 and CDR2 are MNHNS and SASEGT. The CDR3 spans 17 residues. V lost 4 bases, J lost 1 base, and 17 bases lay in between. The CDR3 DNA reads as TGTGCCAGCAGTGTCCTTGGGGTCAGGGATTCTGGAAACACCATATATTTT. It translates to CASSVLGVRDSGNTIYF.

The CDR3 protein is CASSLAPDRRADTQYF. CDR3 nucleotides: TGTGCCAGCAGCCTAGCCCCGGACAGGCGGGCAGATACGCAGTATTTT. The chain has TRBV14 and TRBJ2-3, with 7 bases fitting TRBD1. Germline CDR1 reads SGHDN; CDR2 reads FVKESK. J gave up 4 bases and V 4 bases, and 11 bases lay outside the gene matches. CDR3 length equals 16 residues.

V is TRBV5-4 and J is TRBJ2-7; TRBD1 matches 8 bases. Germline V CDR1 and CDR2: SGHNT, YYREEE (reference sequence). The CDR3 is made up of 14 amino acids. Trimming took 4 bases from V and 0 from J; bases not matched to a gene: 3. DNA of the CDR3: TGTGCCAGCAGCCGGGACAGGAGCTCCTACGAGCAGTACTTC. It is translated as CASSRDRSSYEQYF.